Each of the 27 T cell receptor beta chains below was sequenced from the same sample in a study of PD-L1 blockade in urothelial cancer. The protocol was immunoSEQ multiplex PCR, while the TCRdb copy is restricted to in-frame clones and leaves out a portion. Here the sample spans 60,000 or so clones, approximately 80% being singletons. Indicated time point: pretreatment peripheral blood. This sample comprised PBMCs, obtained around atezolizumab (anti-PD-L1) treatment. The origin of the receptors is a man between 65 and 85 years old with urothelial cancer.

The chain has TRBV5-1 and TRBJ2-3, with TRBD2 matching 8 bases. Per germline, CDR1 SGHRS and CDR2 YFSETQ. This CDR3 has 16 amino acids. J gave up 2 bases and V 1 base, and 6 bases lay outside the gene matches. The CDR3 spells CASSLTRGGPTDTQYF. In DNA, the CDR3 is TGCGCCAGCAGCTTGACACGGGGGGGCCCCACAGATACGCAGTATTTT.

This chain joins TRBV2 and TRBJ1-4; D possibly corresponds to TRBD1 (5 bases). With 10 bases removed from V and 8 bases from J, the gap between germline ends came to 17 bases. CDR1 and CDR2 from the germline V gene are SNHLY and FYNNEI. CDR3 length: 13 amino acids. The CDR3 loop is CATSRDIGEKLFF. The CDR3 DNA reads TGTGCCACCTCCAGGGATATCGGCGAAAAACTGTTTTTT.

The V gene is TRBV4-1, the J gene TRBJ2-2, with D perhaps TRBD2 (5 bases). The CDR3 is 16 amino acids. Germline CDR1 MGHRA, CDR2 YSYEKL. Trimming shortened V by 4 bases and J by 6 bases, and 18 bases separated the two germline ends. The CDR3 sequence is CASSRRQDPSAGELFF. DNA of the CDR3: TGCGCCAGCAGCCGGAGGCAGGACCCGTCAGCCGGGGAGCTGTTTTTT.

This CDR3 reads CASSKRQNNQPQHF. Written as DNA, the CDR3 is TGTGCCAGTAGTAAAAGACAGAACAATCAGCCCCAGCATTTT. V gene TRBV19 combines with J gene TRBJ1-5; D may be TRBD1 (5 bases). Germline CDR1 and CDR2: LNHDA and SQIVND (reference sequence). The V gene lost 4 bases and the J gene lost 3 bases, with 10 bases spanning the gap. The CDR3 covers 14 residues. Based on the CDR3 plus reference TRBV19 and TRBJ1-5, the full variable domain is DGGITQSPKYLFRKEGQNVTLSCEQNLNHDAMYWYRQDPGQGLRLIYYSQIVNDFQKGDIAEGYSVSREKKESFPLTVTSAQKNPTAFYLCASSKRQNNQPQHFGDGTRLSIL.

The gene calls are TRBV2 and TRBJ2-5, with 10 bases lining up with TRBD2. V was pared by 8 bases and J by 1 base, with 4 bases of the junction left unmatched. The germline CDR1 and CDR2 sequences are SNHLY and FYNNEI. The CDR3 runs 14 residues. The CDR3 coding sequence is TGTGCCAGCCTACGGACTAGCGGCCAAGAGACCCAGTACTTC. Protein product: CASLRTSGQETQYF.

This clone was picked up one time. One end of the junction fails to match germline, which may point to a read error. Other DNA sequences in the same sample also yield this CDR3. The chain links TRBV4-1 to TRBJ1-1; D unclear. This CDR3 is 15 amino acids long. CDR1 and CDR2 from the germline V gene are MGHRA and YSYEKL. The CDR3 loop is CASSQEAEGLPEAFF. The CDR3 DNA sequence: TGCGCCAGCAGCCAAGAAGCTGAGGGTCTTCCTGAAGCCTTCTTT.

The gene calls are TRBV19 and TRBJ2-5; a possible D gene is TRBD2 (5 bases). Between the trimmed V and J ends, which lost 5 bases and 2 bases, there was a span of 9 bases. The CDR3 consists of 13 residues. The V gene's germline CDR1 is LNHDA and CDR2 SQIVND (reference sequence). CDR3 coding DNA: TGTGCCAGTAGTGGAGGTCAGCAAGAGACCCAGTACTTC. This codes for CASSGGQQETQYF.

In this sample, this clone turned up once. The chain carries TRBV10-2 and TRBJ2-2; 8 nucleotides match TRBD2. V lost 7 bases to trimming and J lost 5 bases; unmatched junction nucleotides: 9. The germline V gene has CDR1 WSHSY and CDR2 SAAADI. The CDR3 is 15 amino acids. The CDR3 spells CASMGPGGGTGELFF. The CDR3 region has the DNA TGCGCCAGCATGGGACCGGGAGGGGGGACCGGGGAGCTGTTTTTT.

The rearrangement links TRBV29-1 to TRBJ2-3; 8 positions agree with TRBD2. Trimming cost V 8 bases and J 2 bases; bases outside gene matches: 9. This CDR3 comprises 14 residues. Germline CDR1 SQVTM, CDR2 ANQGSEA. CDR3 in DNA: TGCAGCATTAGCGGGGAAGGCCTCACAGATACGCAGTATTTT. Translation: CSISGEGLTDTQYF.

This clone appeared a few times. The gene calls are TRBV7-6 and TRBJ2-7; TRBD1 agrees at 11 bases. V lost 2 bases, J lost 0 bases, and 3 bases stayed unmatched. The CDR3 spans 16 residues. The germline gives CDR1 SGHVS, CDR2 FNYEAQ. Written as DNA, the CDR3 is TGTGCCAGCAGCTTAAGCGGGACAGGGGGCTCCTACGAGCAGTACTTC. Amino acids: CASSLSGTGGSYEQYF.

This chain connects TRBV21-1 to TRBJ2-7; no check of the table's D call, TRBD2, against the DNA was made. TRBV21-1 is a documented pseudogene. The CDR3 is 19 residues long. This chain's CDR3 is CASSSYMGEASGTSYEQYF. CDR3 DNA: TGTGCCAGCAGCAGCTACATGGGAGAGGCTAGCGGAACCTCCTACGAGCAGTACTTC.

This chain connects TRBV10-2 to TRBJ1-2, with D uncertain. Germline values: CDR1 WSHSY, CDR2 SAAADI. This CDR3 spans 14 amino acids. V gave up 2 bases and J gave up 8 bases, with 15 bases separating them. In nucleotides, the CDR3 is TGCGCCAGCAGTGAGGCGGCCGCCGAGAGAGGCTACACCTTC. This sequence encodes CASSEAAAERGYTF.

The chain links TRBV5-1 to TRBJ1-1; no clear D gene. The germline CDR1 and CDR2 sequences are SGHRS and YFSETQ. Deletions cut 6 bases from V and 2 bases from J, with 11 bases between. The CDR3 is made up of 13 amino acids. The CDR3: CASTEGTNTEAFF. DNA of the CDR3: TGCGCCAGCACCGAGGGCACCAACACTGAAGCTTTCTTT.

This clone was counted a single time. The chain employs TRBV6-1 and TRBJ2-2; 8 bases match TRBD1. CDR1 is MNHNS, CDR2 SASEGT, per germline. The CDR3 is 14 residues long. The V segment lost 7 bases and the J segment 6 bases; nucleotides outside the gene matches: 7. The DNA for the CDR3 is TGTGCCAGCACTAAGACAGGGGAGGCCGGGGAGCTGTTTTTT. Protein sequence: CASTKTGEAGELFF.

This clone has a handful of counts. The gene calls are TRBV19 and TRBJ1-1; D gene unclear. Trimming shortened V by 1 base and J by 2 bases, and 8 bases separated the two germline ends. Germline assignment: CDR1 LNHDA and CDR2 SQIVND (reference sequence). The CDR3 has 14 amino acids. CDR3 amino acids: CASSIGQINTEAFF. In nucleotides, the CDR3 is TGTGCCAGTAGTATAGGGCAGATAAACACTGAAGCTTTCTTT. The whole variable domain, remainder taken from reference TRBV19 and TRBJ1-1, is DGGITQSPKYLFRKEGQNVTLSCEQNLNHDAMYWYRQDPGQGLRLIYYSQIVNDFQKGDIAEGYSVSREKKESFPLTVTSAQKNPTAFYLCASSIGQINTEAFFGQGTRLTVV.

This clone was counted a few times. The chain recombines TRBV29-1 with TRBJ1-1, with TRBD1 as a possible D gene (6 bases). Trimming left V 7 bases short and J 0 bases short, with 15 bases between. Germline CDR1 reads SQVTM; CDR2 reads ANQGSEA. This CDR3 region has 14 residues. The CDR3 nucleotides are TGCAGCGCTGGGGGCCTTCAGTTGAACACTGAAGCTTTCTTT. Protein sequence: CSAGGLQLNTEAFF.

The chain links TRBV19 to TRBJ2-5; D call uncertain. V gave up 4 bases and J gave up 5 bases, with 5 bases separating them. Per the germline V gene, CDR1 is LNHDA and CDR2 is SQIVND (reference sequence). The CDR3 length is 11 residues. The chain's CDR3 is CASSTRETQYF. CDR3 DNA sequence: TGTGCCAGTAGTACCCGGGAGACCCAGTACTTC.

The chain uses TRBV9 and TRBJ2-7, with D perhaps matching TRBD2 (7 bases). Trimming left V 4 bases short and J 2 bases short, with 13 bases between. Germline V gives CDR1 SGDLS, CDR2 YYNGEE. There are 14 residues in the CDR3. The CDR3 region is CASSPRGLAYEQYF. The CDR3 DNA reads TGTGCCAGCAGCCCGCGGGGGCTCGCCTACGAGCAGTACTTC.

The chain is built from TRBV2 and TRBJ1-4; no reliable D call. There are 13 residues in the CDR3. CDR1 and CDR2 from the germline V gene are SNHLY and FYNNEI. Trimming left V 3 bases short and J 6 bases short, with 8 bases between. The CDR3 DNA reads TGTGCCAGCAGTGACAATCTAGATGAAAAACTGTTTTTT. Amino acid sequence: CASSDNLDEKLFF.

This sequence joins TRBV6-5 and TRBJ2-7; 8 positions match TRBD1. V gave up 4 bases and J gave up 5 bases; unmatched junction bases: 4. The CDR3 has 13 residues. Germline-derived CDR1 and CDR2 are MNHEY and SVGAGI. CDR3 DNA: TGTGCCAGCAGTTTGACAGGGGTCCACGAGCAGTACTTC. Translation: CASSLTGVHEQYF.

The gene calls are TRBV6-4 and TRBJ1-2, with 8 bases fitting TRBD1. CDR3 length: 13 residues. Germline V lookup: CDR1 MRHNA, CDR2 SNTAGT. The ends lost 6 bases at V and 6 bases at J; junction bases unmatched: 6. In DNA form, the CDR3 reads TGTGCCAGCAGCCCTGGGACAGGAAATGGCTACACCTTC. It specifies CASSPGTGNGYTF.

The rearrangement joins TRBV27 to TRBJ2-5; 10 bases line up with TRBD1. The CDR3 is 14 residues long. V gave up 5 bases and J gave up 9 bases; unmatched junction bases: 9. CDR1 and CDR2 from the germline V gene are MNHEY and SMNVEV (reference sequence). The CDR3 DNA is TGTGCCAGCAGTAGATCTCGACAGGGGGCGGCCCAGTACTTC. Amino acids: CASSRSRQGAAQYF.

The rearrangement links TRBV6-1 to TRBJ2-2; tentative D call: TRBD1 (5 bases). Germline values: CDR1 MNHNS, CDR2 SASEGT. This CDR3 has 15 residues. Trimming cost V 2 bases and J 4 bases, with 11 bases left between them. The CDR3 region is CASSEIRGSTGELFF. CDR3 bases: TGTGCCAGCAGTGAAATAAGGGGAAGCACCGGGGAGCTGTTTTTT.

V is TRBV6-1 and J is TRBJ1-3; no clear D. V lost 6 bases to trimming and J lost 2 bases, with 11 bases between them. Germline CDR1 MNHNS, CDR2 SASEGT. The CDR3 is 14 residues long. The CDR3 spells CASRNRETGNTIYF. The DNA of the CDR3 is TGTGCCAGCAGGAACCGGGAAACTGGAAACACCATATATTTT.

V is TRBV18 and J is TRBJ2-1; D is perhaps TRBD2 (5 bases). The CDR3 has 13 residues. The germline V gene encodes CDR1 KGHSH and CDR2 LQKENI. Trimming shortened V by 3 bases and J by 9 bases, and 12 bases separated the two germline ends. The CDR3 nucleotides read TGTGCCAGCTCACCCTTCGGGGATACTGAGCAGTTCTTC. Its translation: CASSPFGDTEQFF.

J is TRBJ2-1 and V is TRBV19; D unclear. V was clipped by 3 bases and J by 5 bases, with 5 bases between them. The germline gives CDR1 LNHDA, CDR2 SQIVND (reference sequence). This CDR3 has 12 amino acids. The CDR3 spells CASSIPDNEQFF. CDR3 bases: TGTGCCAGTAGTATCCCGGACAATGAGCAGTTCTTC.

This chain joins TRBV5-6 and TRBJ1-5; weak D call: TRBD1 (5 bases). V was trimmed by 0 bases and J by 5 bases, leaving 9 bases between them. The CDR3 sequence is 14 residues long. Germline V lookup: CDR1 SGHDT, CDR2 YYEEEE. CDR3 bases: TGTGCCAGCAGCTTGGGGCAGGGCTATCAGCCCCAGCATTTT. Protein product: CASSLGQGYQPQHF.